One sample yielded the 21 T cell receptor beta chains listed below, sequenced in a study of T cell repertoires in cytomegalovirus infection. TCRdb called the reads again in MiXCR, with one record for every CDR3 protein. The sample lists around 740,000 distinct CDR3 sequences, approximately 34% seen once, with more than 2.5% in the top ten. The sample taken for sequencing was PBMCs. The origin of the receptors is a human donor in good health (CMV status not recorded). Some clones in this sample may be carry-over from other donors' samples.

The chain couples TRBV6-1 to TRBJ1-1; TRBD1 might be the D (5 bases). Germline V gene data show CDR1 as MNHNS and CDR2 as SASEGT. Trimming shortened V by 8 bases and J by 1 base, and 11 bases separated the two germline ends. The CDR3 is 13 amino acids. The CDR3 nucleotides read TGTGCCAGCCTCGCCAGGGAGAACACTGAAGCTTTCTTT. It yields the protein CASLARENTEAFF.

This sequence joins TRBV29-1 and TRBJ2-2; a possible D gene is TRBD1 (6 bases). This CDR3 spans 13 amino acids. Per the germline V gene, CDR1 is SQVTM and CDR2 is ANQGSEA. Trimming took 4 bases from V and 6 from J, leaving 12 bases between them. The CDR3 DNA follows: TGCAGCGTTGGCAGGGGAGATTCCGGGGAGCTGTTTTTT. It codes for CSVGRGDSGELFF.

The rearrangement uses TRBV9 and TRBJ2-3; 7 bases match TRBD1. Losses at the gene ends were 2 bases for V and 8 bases for J; bases not matched to a gene: 11. Germline V CDR1 and CDR2: SGDLS, YYNGEE. This CDR3 comprises 15 residues. The CDR3 sequence is CASSVWTGEAVTQYF. CDR3 sequence (DNA): TGTGCCAGCAGCGTCTGGACAGGAGAAGCCGTTACGCAGTATTTT.

J is TRBJ1-5 and V is TRBV12-3 or TRBV12-4, with TRBD1 matching over 8 bases. This CDR3 is built from 16 residues. V shed 4 bases and J 4 bases; nucleotides not matched to a gene: 9. The CDR3 nucleotides are TGTGCCAGCAGTTCATTCCCGGGACAGGAGAATCAGCCCCAGCATTTT. Translating gives CASSSFPGQENQPQHF.

For this clonotype: The conserved closing phenylalanine or tryptophan is absent in this CDR3, likely reflecting a read error. V and J are TRBV6-6 and TRBJ1-1; the D gene is possibly TRBD1 (5 bases). V was clipped by 4 bases and J by 1 base, with 10 bases between them. The CDR3 runs 14 residues. CDR1 MNHNY and CDR2 SVGAGI come from the germline V gene (reference sequence). The CDR3 is CASSLGRPNTEAFL. CDR3 bases: TGTGCCAGCAGTTTGGGACGGCCGAACACTGAAGCTTTCTTG.

The CDR3 nucleotides are TGTGCCAGCAGAAACCAGGAGTTTTCCTACGAGCAGTACTTC. Protein: CASRNQEFSYEQYF. The J gene is TRBJ2-7, the V gene TRBV6-6; D uncertain. Trimming removed 6 bases from V and 1 base from J, with 13 bases in between. The CDR3 runs 14 residues. Germline CDR1 and CDR2: MNHNY and SVGAGI (reference sequence).

This chain connects TRBV19 to TRBJ2-2; 12 bases fit TRBD2. Germline V gene lookup returns CDR1 LNHDA and CDR2 SQIVND (reference sequence). This CDR3 has 18 residues. V was pared by 7 bases and J by 0 bases, with 9 bases of the junction left unmatched. The CDR3 DNA is TGTGCCAGTACCCACCTAGCGGGGGGGACGTCGAACACCGGGGAGCTGTTTTTT. Protein sequence: CASTHLAGGTSNTGELFF. The full variable domain, rest sourced from reference TRBV19 and TRBJ2-2, is DGGITQSPKYLFRKEGQNVTLSCEQNLNHDAMYWYRQDPGQGLRLIYYSQIVNDFQKGDIAEGYSVSREKKESFPLTVTSAQKNPTAFYLCASTHLAGGTSNTGELFFGEGSRLTVL.

The chain joins TRBV7-9 to TRBJ2-3, with a tentative D call TRBD1 (5 bases). Trimming stripped 5 bases from V and 1 base from J, with 10 bases between. Germline CDR1 SEHNR, CDR2 FQNEAQ (reference sequence). The CDR3 loop spans 14 amino acids. The CDR3 DNA follows: TGTGCCAGCAGCGTACCCAGGGGCACAGATACGCAGTATTTT. It translates to CASSVPRGTDTQYF. The full variable domain, its missing parts supplied by reference TRBV7-9 and TRBJ2-3, is DTGVSQNPRHKITKRGQNVTFRCDPISEHNRLYWYRQTLGQGPEFLTYFQNEAQLEKSRLLSDRFSAERPKGSFSTLEIQRTEQGDSAMYLCASSVPRGTDTQYFGPGTRLTVL.

In its sample, this clonotype was seen a few times. The V gene is TRBV20-1, the J gene TRBJ2-3, with D possibly TRBD2 on 6 matching bases. Germline V lookup: CDR1 DFQATT, CDR2 SNEGSKA (reference sequence). The V end was cut by 0 bases, the J end by 3 bases, with 19 bases between. The CDR3 totals 17 residues. CDR3 region: CSARDSGGTSPTDTQYF. Written as DNA, the CDR3 is TGCAGTGCTAGAGATTCCGGGGGTACGAGCCCGACAGATACGCAGTATTTT.

As concerns this clonotype: The CDR3 ends on some other residue instead of the conserved phenylalanine or tryptophan, so this is likely a read error. The V gene is TRBV19, the J gene TRBJ1-1, with D uncertain. The CDR3 totals 10 residues. Trimming took 8 bases from V and 4 from J, leaving 5 bases between them. The germline gives CDR1 LNHDA, CDR2 SQIVND (reference sequence). The CDR3 DNA reads TGTGCCAGTTGGGGCACTGAAGCTTTCTGT. This gives the protein CASWGTEAFC.

There are a few counts of this clonotype. The CDR3 here is CASSELSLRDSEAFF. The CDR3 DNA reads as TGTGCCAGCAGCGAACTGAGCCTCCGGGACAGTGAAGCTTTCTTT. This sequence joins TRBV2 and TRBJ1-1, with TRBD1 matching 7 bases. The germline gives CDR1 SNHLY, CDR2 FYNNEI. Unmatched junction bases numbered 14, after V lost 6 bases and J lost 7 bases. The CDR3 is 15 residues long.

The sample holds a few counts of this clonotype. The J gene is TRBJ1-4, the V gene TRBV6-6; D not resolved. Germline lookup yields CDR1 MNHNY and CDR2 SVGAGI (reference sequence). The V gene lost 0 bases and the J gene lost 0 bases, with 17 bases spanning the gap. The CDR3 is 19 residues long. The CDR3 loop is CASSYSRRSQPATNEKLFF. The CDR3 nucleotides are TGTGCCAGCAGTTACTCGCGGCGGAGCCAACCAGCAACTAATGAAAAACTGTTTTTT.

The table lists this clonotype with a few counts. The chain has TRBV28 and TRBJ2-7; the match to TRBD1 covers 9 bases. The CDR3 is 13 amino acids. The germline gives CDR1 MDHEN, CDR2 SYDVKM. The V gene end was trimmed by 10 bases and the J gene end by 3 bases; junction bases not matched to a gene: 7. This CDR3 is CATRTGASYEQYF. The CDR3 DNA reads TGTGCCACCAGGACAGGGGCTAGCTACGAGCAGTACTTC.

For this clonotype: Since the CDR3 does not end with the conserved phenylalanine or tryptophan, this likely comes from a read error. The genes are TRBV7-2 and TRBJ1-4; 7 nucleotides align to TRBD1. V was clipped by 3 bases and J by 6 bases; unmatched bases: 7. In germline, CDR1 is SGHTA, CDR2 FQGNSA. This CDR3 is 15 amino acids long. The CDR3: CASSFQGGGDEKLFC. CDR3 coding DNA: TGTGCCAGCAGCTTTCAGGGGGGGGGTGATGAAAAACTGTTTTGT.

For the CDR3, the DNA is TGTGCCAGCAGCCGACTAATCTTCACTGGGAACCAGCCTCAGGACAATGAGCAGTTCTTC. Protein sequence: CASSRLIFTGNQPQDNEQFF. The chain recombines TRBV3-1 with TRBJ2-1; perhaps TRBD2 as D (5 bases). Looked up from germline, CDR1 is LGHDT and CDR2 is YNNKEL (reference sequence). Deletions cut 4 bases from V and 5 bases from J, with 30 bases between. CDR3 size: 20 residues.

About this clonotype: This may be a read error: a much more frequent sequence differs by one nucleotide. The chain combines TRBV12-3 or TRBV12-4 with TRBJ2-1; 9 positions match TRBD1. The J segment lost 7 bases and the V segment lost 10 bases, leaving 11 bases of the junction unmatched. The CDR3 is 14 amino acids. This CDR3 reads CANKEGQGWNEQFF. Here the CDR3 DNA reads TGTGCCAACAAAGAGGGACAGGGTTGGAATGAGCAGTTCTTC.

This clonotype was seen only a few times. This chain links TRBV19 with TRBJ1-1; maybe TRBD1 (6 bases). The CDR3 contains 13 residues. V lost 3 bases, J lost 7 bases, and 12 bases lay in between. Germline V gene data show CDR1 as LNHDA and CDR2 as SQIVND (reference sequence). Here the CDR3 DNA reads TGTGCCAGTAGTATCTCGGGGGCGAGTGAAGCTTTCTTT. Translated, it gives CASSISGASEAFF.

The V and J genes are TRBV11-3 and TRBJ2-1; 9 nucleotides agree with TRBD2. CDR3 size: 18 residues. The trim removed 4 bases at V and 1 base at J, leaving 11 bases unmatched. CDR1 and CDR2 from the germline V gene are SGHNT and YENEEA. CDR3 nucleotide sequence: TGTGCCAGCAGCTGGGGACTAGCCCAGACCTCTTCCTACAATGAGCAGTTCTTC. This translates into CASSWGLAQTSSYNEQFF.

The chain links TRBV19 to TRBJ1-1; D gene uncertain. The CDR3 loop spans 14 amino acids. Germline V gives CDR1 LNHDA, CDR2 SQIVND (reference sequence). The V and J ends lost 3 bases and 0 bases respectively, with 8 bases between them. The DNA of the CDR3 is TGTGCCAGTAGTATTACAGATTTGAACACTGAAGCTTTCTTT. This sequence encodes CASSITDLNTEAFF.

This clonotype was detected ten times or more. This rearrangement joins TRBV19 to TRBJ1-2; possible D gene TRBD1, 6 bases. Germline V gives CDR1 LNHDA, CDR2 SQIVND (reference sequence). Trimming left V 3 bases short and J 0 bases short, with 17 bases between. This CDR3 has 17 amino acids. CDR3 sequence: CASSISRRQVTNYGYTF. CDR3 sequence (DNA): TGTGCCAGTAGTATTAGTCGGCGACAGGTTACTAACTATGGCTACACCTTC.

In its sample, this clonotype was seen once. J is TRBJ2-5 and V is TRBV7-4; TRBD2 might be the D (5 bases). CDR3 size: 16 residues. Trimming left V 5 bases short and J 2 bases short, with 18 bases between. Germline values: CDR1 SGHVT, CDR2 SQSDAQ. This chain's CDR3 is CASSLQARRNQETQYF. The DNA for the CDR3 is TGTGCCAGCAGCCTCCAAGCGAGGAGGAATCAAGAGACCCAGTACTTC.